This entry features one T cell receptor (beta chain) sequence. Its target is unknown. V lost 8 bases and J lost 0, with 13 bases in between. Per germline, CDR1 SNHLY and CDR2 FYNNEI. The CDR3 loop spans 15 amino acids. The time point denotes: baseline, week 1 (first vaccination visit). Specified treatment: pre-vaccination baseline after standard-of-care therapy. Tumors from donors were new WHO grade 3 or 4 IDH1-mutant astrocytomas with ATRX loss. The sample originates from a study of a mutant IDH1 vaccine in newly diagnosed glioma. The wider study: Receipt of radiotherapy, temozolomide, or both preceded the study, and most received both.

Method: immunoSEQ multiplex PCR; TCRdb's copy keeps in-frame clones and lacks some. The sample lists around 15,000 clones; over 75% were seen once. Study observations and caveats: The authors found pseudoprogression apparently unrelated to changes in top peripheral T cell clonotypes.

The V call is TRBV2, the J call TRBJ2-2, with a possible D match to TRBD2 (5 bases). The specimen was PBMCs, collected from a glioma patient treated with radiotherapy, temozolomide or both. The clonotype comes from a woman in her forties with glioma. Some clones in this sample may be carry-over from other donors' samples. The CDR3 protein is CASFASSANTGELFF. The CDR3 nucleotides are TGTGCCAGCTTCGCTAGCAGCGCGAACACCGGGGAGCTGTTTTTT.